The clone carrying this T cell receptor (beta chain) was counted once. TCRdb keeps only in-frame clones here, not all; method: immunoSEQ multiplex PCR. The repertoire holds about 72,000 clones, with 80% as singletons. This specimen belongs to a study of cytotoxic CD8 clonotypes in ibrutinib-treated CLL. Study-level information: Partial responses totalled about 24 and complete responses 2; after median about six years, about 14 remained remitted and roughly twelve progressed. Patients gave response samples after a median around eleven months of treatment, range 6 to 36.

Sequencing used PBMCs, obtained at disease progression, from a patient treated with ibrutinib. The sequence was obtained from a human donor with chronic lymphocytic leukemia.

The CDR3 bases are TGTGCCTGGAGTGTTAGGTTTAATCAGCCCCAGCATTTT. This translates into CAWSVRFNQPQHF. V gene TRBV30 combines with J gene TRBJ1-5; no clear D. This CDR3 contains 13 residues. The germline CDR1 and CDR2 sequences are GTSNPN and SVGIG (reference sequence). V was pared by 0 bases and J by 4 bases, with 7 bases between.